The following is a T cell receptor beta chain sequence with its context. Its antigen is currently unknown. Time point specified: week 5, during vaccination. Mutant IDH1 20-mer peptide, at 300 ug, made up each vaccine dose, with topical imiquimod. This CDR3 has 13 amino acids. V lost 3 bases to trimming and J lost 2 bases, with 5 bases between them. Germline CDR1 KGHSH, CDR2 LQKENI. This entry belongs to a study of a mutant IDH1 vaccine in newly diagnosed glioma. Study as a whole: The patients received vaccinations eight times, in weeks 1, 3, 5, 7, 11, 15, 19 and 23. Treated patients, averaging roughly 44 years, were around 62% male and about 38% female. Once 4-6 weeks had passed after radiotherapy alone, vaccination started, or it started with temozolomide cycles. Study-level findings and limits: Top-clonotype changes in peripheral T cells seemed unrelated to pseudoprogression.

TCRdb keeps only in-frame clones here, not all; method: immunoSEQ multiplex PCR. The sample shows about 33,000 clones, about 79% of them seen only once. The source was PBMCs, collected from a glioma patient whose treatment included an IDH1 peptide vaccine. This clonotype was obtained from a young man with glioma. The gene calls are TRBV18 and TRBJ1-5; no firm D call. CDR3 in amino acids: CASSPQGNQPQHF. CDR3 nucleotide sequence: TGTGCCAGCTCACCTCAGGGCAATCAGCCCCAGCATTTT.